This record covers a single T cell receptor (beta chain). Antigen specificity is unknown. Only in-frame clones appear in the TCRdb table, and some are missing; sequencing was by immunoSEQ multiplex PCR. Here the sample spans some 64,000 clones, around 84% being singletons. Time point meaning: week 11, during vaccination. Doses consisted of 300 ug of mutant IDH1 20-mer peptide each, paired with topical imiquimod. The sample originates from a study of a mutant IDH1 vaccine in newly diagnosed glioma. V lost 4 bases and J 7 bases, leaving 9 bases between the germline ends. The CDR3 totals 12 residues. Germline V gives CDR1 WSHSY, CDR2 SAAADI.

The sample in question was PBMCs, obtained from a glioma patient whose treatment included an IDH1 peptide vaccine. The receptor's source is a woman aged 50 to 60 with glioma. V usage is TRBV10-2 and J usage is TRBJ2-3; no clear D. The CDR3 nucleotides are TGCGCCAGCAGTGCCACTTCATATACGCAGTATTTT. As protein: CASSATSYTQYF.